This T cell receptor (beta chain) derives from a study of metastatic and nonmetastatic thyroid tumors. Every patient underwent thyroid surgery untreated. TCRdb re-called the PCR reads via MiXCR. The sample has some 23,000 clones; approximately 22% are singletons. CDR1 is MGHDK, CDR2 SYGVNS, per germline. With 10 bases clipped from V and 1 base from J, the junction kept 0 bases outside the gene matches. CDR3 length: 11 residues. The chain uses TRBV25-1 and TRBJ2-7, with TRBD2 matching 8 bases. The clonotype originates from a female donor with papillary thyroid cancer or a benign thyroid nodule (not recorded which). Some clones in this sample may be carry-over from other donors' samples. Sequenced material: tumor tissue. The CDR3 loop reads CATGGSYEQYF. The CDR3 region has the DNA TGTGCCACGGGAGGGTCCTACGAGCAGTACTTC.